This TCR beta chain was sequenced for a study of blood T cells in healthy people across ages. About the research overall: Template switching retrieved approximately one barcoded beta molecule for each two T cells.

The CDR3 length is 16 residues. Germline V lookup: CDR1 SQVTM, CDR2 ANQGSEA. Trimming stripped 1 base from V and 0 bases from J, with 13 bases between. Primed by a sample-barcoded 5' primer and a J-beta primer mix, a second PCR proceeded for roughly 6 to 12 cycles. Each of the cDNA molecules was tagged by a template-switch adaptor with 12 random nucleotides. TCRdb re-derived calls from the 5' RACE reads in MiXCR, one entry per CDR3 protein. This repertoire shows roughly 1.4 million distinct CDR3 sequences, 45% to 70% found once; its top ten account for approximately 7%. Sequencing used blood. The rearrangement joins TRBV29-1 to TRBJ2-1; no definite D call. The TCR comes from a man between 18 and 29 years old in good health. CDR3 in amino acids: CSVEVQRRFSYNEQFF. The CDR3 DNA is TGCAGCGTTGAAGTCCAGCGCCGATTCTCCTACAATGAGCAGTTCTTC.